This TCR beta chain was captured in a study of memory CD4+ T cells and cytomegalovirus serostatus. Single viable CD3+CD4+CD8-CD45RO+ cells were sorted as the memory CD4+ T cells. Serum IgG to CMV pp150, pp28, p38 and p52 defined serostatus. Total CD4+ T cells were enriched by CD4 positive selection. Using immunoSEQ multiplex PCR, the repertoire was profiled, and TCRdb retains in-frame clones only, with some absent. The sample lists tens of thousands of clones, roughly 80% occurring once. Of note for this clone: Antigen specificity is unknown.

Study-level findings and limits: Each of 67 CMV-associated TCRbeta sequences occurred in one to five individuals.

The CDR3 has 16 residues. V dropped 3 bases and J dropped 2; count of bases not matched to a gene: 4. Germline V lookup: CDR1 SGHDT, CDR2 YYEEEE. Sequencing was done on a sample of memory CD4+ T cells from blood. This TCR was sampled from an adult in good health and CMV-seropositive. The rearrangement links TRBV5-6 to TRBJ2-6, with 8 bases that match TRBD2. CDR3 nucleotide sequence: TGTGCCAGCAGCTCCCTCGGGGGGGCTGGGGCCAACGTCCTGACTTTC. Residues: CASSSLGGAGANVLTF.